This T cell receptor (beta chain) was found in a study of CD4 T cells in relation to SARS-CoV-2 and coronaviruses (dated by TCRdb to the early 2020s). Describing the broader study: In the ViraFEST assay, PBMCs were grown with antigen for nine to eleven days, and TCR beta CDR3s were then sequenced to identify antigen-specific clonal expansions. An HIV-1 Nef peptide pool or a culture without peptide was used as the negative reference condition. The Adaptive Biotechnologies TCR-sequencing kit was used to sequence samples from three pre-COVID donors and the naive versus memory experiments, while other data came from Illumina-based sequencing. Expansion assays from other donors in the study were sequenced with a different, Illumina-based TCR-beta assay. The study assessed, at the TCR clonotype level, memory CD4+ T cell crossreactivity between SARS-CoV-2 and common cold coronavirus spike proteins. HLA restriction was mapped for shared crossreactive spike epitopes using patient-derived lymphoblastoid cell lines.

The receptor library was made with the immunoSEQ multiplex PCR assay. Concerning the study's data processing: Preprocessing removed nonproductive sequences and CDR3s not starting with C, not ending with F or W, or shorter than 7 amino acids. The MANAFEST web app was used to call antigen-specific clonotypes on the basis of expansion compared with the reference and with other culture wells. A clone was considered positive if the clone showed significant expansion compared with the reference culture in 2 of 3 replicate wells at an FDR below 0.05. For a clone to be considered positive, significant expansion relative to all other tandem wells and an odds ratio above 5 were also required. After three terminal residues were trimmed from each end, CDR3 homology was quantified as pairwise Levenshtein distance using the stringdist R package. What TCRdb holds here is the immuneACCESS table cut down to in-frame rearrangements. Part of the clones is not present; checked against another copy, under half of the missing clones reflect an unresolved V gene, and the others are unexplained. From that table come the V and J calls and clone size; the DNA was used to work out D and trimming. The sample includes about 23,000 clones, with 76% observed a single time. 29% of the sample is in the top ten clones.

Comments on this clone: Its antigen is unknown. One base away there is no much larger clone; base qualities are not given.

The CDR3 covers 12 residues, taking in both the cysteine and the phenylalanine. Here the CDR3 DNA is all that survives: 36 bases in frame from base 1. CDR1 and CDR2, per the germline V gene, are SNHLY and FYNNEI. V lost 9 bases and J lost 2 bases; the stretch between them is 10 bases long. CD4+ T cells from unexposed donors were collected before the COVID-19 pandemic (2011-2018). The EasySep CD4+ T cell isolation kit was used to isolate CD4+ T cells once the cultures had run for nine to eleven days. Unexposed donor CD4+ T cells were tested for reactivity to SARS-CoV-2 S and N and four common cold coronavirus spike pools, as cell number allowed. PBMCs were cultured at roughly 2.2 million per well in IMDM supplemented with around 5.3% human AB serum and roughly 9.6 IU/ml IL-2. Half of the culture medium was replaced with fresh IL-2-containing medium on days 3 and 7. In general, triplicate replicate wells were used for every peptide culture condition. The leukapheresis product for the unexposed donors was obtained through commercial purchase. Ficoll-Paque PLUS gradient centrifugation was used to isolate PBMCs from leukapheresis product or whole blood. PBMCs were either used fresh in the expansion assay or cryopreserved at -140 degrees C. The QIAamp Micro DNA Kit was used to extract genomic DNA from the CD4+ T cells.

Results and caveats for the whole study, not just this receptor: Compared with monoreactive clones, crossreactive clones had significantly weaker SARS-CoV-2-driven expansion, a result consistent with antigenic imprinting. Memory CD4+ clonotypes crossrecognizing SARS-CoV-2 and at least one common cold coronavirus spike were found in approximately 60% of donors. Crossreactivity analysis was centred on spike protein, so crossreactivity against other viral proteins was not assessed. Because no donor provided both pre-pandemic and post-infection samples, tracing the source of pre-existing responses was limited. The study was constrained by small numbers of patients and of tested TCRs.

Sequencing used CD4+ T cells from PBMCs, cultured in vitro. The sequence is built from TRBV2 and TRBJ1-2, with the D gene too uncertain to name. This TCR was sampled from a human donor in good health. The CDR3 has the sequence CARKSGNYGYTF. The DNA sequence is given as TGTGCCAGGAAGTCCGGGAACTATGGCTACACCTTC. Beyond the CDR3, the reference TRBV2 and TRBJ1-2 genes provide the residues; the full variable domain reads: EPEVTQTPSHQVTQMGQEVILRCVPISNHLYFYWYRQILGQKVEFLVSFYNNEISEKSEIFDDQFSVERPDGSNFTLKIRSTKLEDSAMYFCARKSGNYGYTFGSGTRLTVV.